The 15 T cell receptor beta chains listed next were all sequenced from one sample in a study of T cell clonality in common variable immunodeficiency. TCRdb's copy holds only in-frame clones and misses some; the assay was immunoSEQ multiplex PCR. The repertoire yields 50,000 to 70,000 clones, none seen only once; the top ten contain 0.65% to 1%. The material sequenced was peripheral blood mononuclear cells. Receptor source: a person aged 18 to 70 in good health.

The table lists this clone with many counts. With the read ending 3 residues before the CDR3 end, the germline J gene is used to fill in that end. The chain is built from TRBV12-3 or TRBV12-4 and TRBJ2-1; TRBD2 aligns across 8 bases. J gave up 8 bases and V 5 bases, and 5 bases lay outside the gene matches. The CDR3 runs 13 residues. CDR3 DNA (partial): TGTGCCAGCAGTCGGACGGGAGGGGATGAG. This codes for CASSRTGGDE. Given in full, the CDR3 is CASSRTGGDEQFF.

This clone was found many times. The read terminates 3 residues ahead of where the CDR3 ends, so the germline J gene completes it. V gene TRBV19 combines with J gene TRBJ1-2; D remains ambiguous. The CDR3 length is 12 residues. Germline V gene sequence: CDR1 LNHDA, CDR2 SQIVND (reference sequence). The covered CDR3 bases are TGTGCCAGTAGTACCGACAAGTCGTAC. The encoded protein is CASSTDKSY. The whole CDR3 protein reads CASSTDKSYYTF.

This clone was found many times. The read is 3 residues too short to cover the CDR3 end, so that end is filled in from the germline J gene. This sequence joins TRBV2 and TRBJ2-3; 13 nucleotides agree with TRBD2. V was clipped by 0 bases and J by 0 bases; unmatched bases: 6. The CDR3 runs 19 residues. Germline CDR1 is SNHLY and CDR2 is FYNNEI. CDR3 DNA (partial): TGTGCCAGCAGTGAAGCACCGGGACTAGCGGGGCATAGCACAGATACG. The encoded protein is CASSEAPGLAGHSTDT. The whole CDR3 reads CASSEAPGLAGHSTDTQYF. Combining the CDR3 with reference TRBV2 and TRBJ2-3 gives the whole variable domain EPEVTQTPSHQVTQMGQEVILRCVPISNHLYFYWYRQILGQKVEFLVSFYNNEISEKSEIFDDQFSVERPDGSNFTLKIRSTKLEDSAMYFCASSEAPGLAGHSTDTQYFGPGTRLTVL.

This clone was detected many times. Read data end 3 residues before the CDR3 end; the end is taken from the germline J gene. The chain combines TRBV5-1 with TRBJ2-7, with a tentative D call TRBD2 (6 bases). V gave up 1 base and J gave up 2 bases, with 10 bases separating them. This CDR3 is 14 amino acids long. Germline V gives CDR1 SGHRS, CDR2 YFSETQ. The covered CDR3 bases are TGCGCCAGCAGCTTGCTGGGGGGAACCTACGAG. This encodes CASSLLGGTYE. The CDR3 in full is CASSLLGGTYEQYF.

This clone was recorded many times. The missing CDR3 end, 3 residues past where the read stops, is filled in from the germline J gene. This chain joins TRBV20-1 and TRBJ2-5; TRBD2 might be the D (6 bases). The germline V gene encodes CDR1 DFQATT and CDR2 SNEGSKA (reference sequence). Deletions cut 7 bases from V and 4 bases from J, with 19 bases between. The CDR3 runs to 14 residues. The part of the CDR3 DNA that was read is TGCAGTGGTTTGGGTTGGCGGGAAACAGAGACC. Encoded protein: CSGLGWRETET. The CDR3, in full, reads CSGLGWRETETQYF.

Comment on this clone: The germline gene is not matched at one end of the junction; a read error may be the cause. The sequenced fragment ends 3 residues before the CDR3 boundary, so the rest is inferred from the germline J gene. The chain recombines TRBV20-1 with TRBJ1-3, with unresolved D. The V gene's germline CDR1 is DFQATT and CDR2 SNEGSKA (reference sequence). The CDR3 is made up of 13 amino acids. The CDR3 DNA, read in part, is TGCAGTGCGAGAGCTCCAGATGGAAACACC. Protein sequence: CSARAPDGNT. The CDR3 in its entirety is CSARAPDGNTIYF.

This clone was seen repeatedly, ten times or more. Coverage ceases 3 residues before the CDR3 finishes, and the germline J gene fills in the end. This chain joins TRBV5-1 and TRBJ1-2, with D unresolved. The CDR3 is 15 residues long. The germline V gene encodes CDR1 SGHRS and CDR2 YFSETQ. V lost 5 bases and J lost 4, with 18 bases in between. The CDR3 DNA, read in part, is TGCGCCAGCAGGCTTGGAATCGGCCAGGTCTATGGC. Protein sequence: CASRLGIGQVYG. The full CDR3 protein reads CASRLGIGQVYGYTF.

This clone has at least ten counts. The CDR3 goes on 3 residues after the read ends, and that part is filled in from the germline J gene. The chain joins TRBV5-6 to TRBJ1-2; 7 nucleotides agree with TRBD1. J gave up 4 bases and V 4 bases, and 10 bases lay outside the gene matches. From germline, CDR1 is SGHDT and CDR2 YYEEEE. There are 15 residues in the CDR3. This chain's CDR3 is CASSGNPGGSYGYTF. The sequenced CDR3 bases are TGTGCCAGCAGCGGTAACCCAGGGGGGTCCTATGGC.

This clone has at least ten counts. The read halts 3 residues ahead of the CDR3 end, with the missing end drawn from the germline J gene. The J gene is TRBJ2-2, the V gene TRBV19, with D possibly being TRBD1 (6 bases). Trimming left V 5 bases short and J 1 base short, with 11 bases between. This CDR3 spans 15 amino acids. CDR1 is LNHDA and CDR2 is SQIVND in the germline V gene (reference sequence). The DNA read from the CDR3 is TGTGCCAGTAGTGACGGACAGATGAACACCGGGGAG. Protein sequence: CASSDGQMNTGE. The entire CDR3 reads CASSDGQMNTGELFF.

This clone was counted many times. The missing CDR3 end, 3 residues past where the read stops, is filled in from the germline J gene. The rearrangement uses TRBV20-1 and TRBJ2-5; 13 bases are shared with TRBD2. The J segment lost 6 bases and the V segment lost 5 bases, leaving 9 bases of the junction unmatched. This CDR3 comprises 15 residues. Germline V gene sequence: CDR1 DFQATT, CDR2 SNEGSKA (reference sequence). CDR3 loop: CSAPWTSGRVKTQYF. The CDR3 DNA, read in part, is TGCAGTGCTCCGTGGACTAGCGGGAGAGTAAAGACC.

In this sample, this clone turned up many times. The read finishes 3 residues shy of the CDR3 end, and the germline J gene is used to complete it. This chain uses TRBV19 with TRBJ1-1; D unclear. Germline V lookup: CDR1 LNHDA, CDR2 SQIVND (reference sequence). The V end lost 9 bases, the J end lost 5 bases, and 13 bases lay between the germline ends. The CDR3 totals 12 residues. This chain's CDR3 is CARDLAGTEAFF. The covered CDR3 bases are TGTGCCAGAGATCTCGCGGGGACTGAA.

This clone was counted ten times or more. The read ends 3 residues before the CDR3 terminus; that terminus is restored from the germline J gene. The J gene is TRBJ2-2, the V gene TRBV20-1; a weak D match, TRBD1 (6 bases). This CDR3 has 14 residues. The germline V gene has CDR1 DFQATT and CDR2 SNEGSKA (reference sequence). CDR3 sequence reads: CSASPDSNNSPLFF. The CDR3 DNA, read in part, is TGCAGTGCTAGCCCGGACAGTAATAATTCACCG.

Ten or more counts support this clone. This chain's CDR3 is CASSSTEREYNEQYF. The CDR3 DNA, read in part, is TGCGCCAGCAGCTCCACGGAGCGGGAGTATAACGAG. The J gene is TRBJ2-7, the V gene TRBV5-1, with 8 bases aligning to TRBD2. The read halts 3 residues ahead of the CDR3 end, with the missing end drawn from the germline J gene. Per the germline V gene, CDR1 is SGHRS and CDR2 is YFSETQ. The J segment lost 5 bases and the V segment lost 3 bases, leaving 10 bases of the junction unmatched. CDR3 size: 15 residues. The whole variable domain, filled in from reference TRBV5-1 and TRBJ2-7, reads KAGVTQTPRYLIKTRGQQVTLSCSPISGHRSVSWYQQTPGQGLQFLFEYFSETQRNKGNFPGRFSGRQFSNSRSEMNVSTLELGDSALYLCASSSTEREYNEQYFGPGTRLTVT.

This clone has at least ten counts. The CDR3 goes on 3 residues after the read ends, and that part is filled in from the germline J gene. The rearrangement joins TRBV19 to TRBJ2-5; weak D call: TRBD1 (5 bases). Trimming took off 1 base at V and 0 bases at J, with 6 bases between the two ends. CDR3 size: 14 residues. Germline lookup yields CDR1 LNHDA and CDR2 SQIVND (reference sequence). The CDR3 DNA, read in part, is TGTGCCAGTAGTATAGTGACAGACCAAGAGACC. Its translation is CASSIVTDQET. The entire CDR3 sequence reads CASSIVTDQETQYF.

There are many counts of this clone. Read sequence stops 3 residues before the CDR3 end, and the germline J gene provides the missing end. The genes are TRBV6-2 or TRBV6-3 and TRBJ1-5; D unresolved. CDR1 is MNHEY, CDR2 SVGEGT, per germline. The CDR3 is made up of 14 amino acids. Trimming removed 1 base from V and 6 bases from J, with 10 bases in between. The sequenced part of the CDR3 DNA is TGTGCCAGCAGTTACTTAACAGCTCGTCAGCCC. Protein sequence: CASSYLTARQP. The full CDR3 protein reads CASSYLTARQPQHF.